This T cell receptor (beta chain) was found in a study of blood T cell repertoires in COVID-19. Study details: T cells, B-cell-depleted T cells, or PBMCs provided the cDNA or gDNA that served as material.

Clones were sequenced by immunoSEQ multiplex PCR, and TCRdb holds only the in-frame ones, with some missing. In the table there are 150,000 to 200,000 clones, less than 90% of which are singletons. Per the germline V gene, CDR1 is SGHRS and CDR2 is YFSETQ. The CDR3 runs 14 residues. The V gene end was trimmed by 4 bases and the J gene end by 3 bases; junction bases not matched to a gene: 5. V gene TRBV5-1 combines with J gene TRBJ2-7, with 9 bases matching TRBD1. The TCR originated in a woman aged 40 to 55 with acute or convalescent COVID-19. The sample was peripheral blood. The CDR3 loop is CASSTGQGFYEQYF. CDR3 nucleotides: TGCGCCAGCAGCACAGGACAGGGGTTCTACGAGCAGTACTTC.